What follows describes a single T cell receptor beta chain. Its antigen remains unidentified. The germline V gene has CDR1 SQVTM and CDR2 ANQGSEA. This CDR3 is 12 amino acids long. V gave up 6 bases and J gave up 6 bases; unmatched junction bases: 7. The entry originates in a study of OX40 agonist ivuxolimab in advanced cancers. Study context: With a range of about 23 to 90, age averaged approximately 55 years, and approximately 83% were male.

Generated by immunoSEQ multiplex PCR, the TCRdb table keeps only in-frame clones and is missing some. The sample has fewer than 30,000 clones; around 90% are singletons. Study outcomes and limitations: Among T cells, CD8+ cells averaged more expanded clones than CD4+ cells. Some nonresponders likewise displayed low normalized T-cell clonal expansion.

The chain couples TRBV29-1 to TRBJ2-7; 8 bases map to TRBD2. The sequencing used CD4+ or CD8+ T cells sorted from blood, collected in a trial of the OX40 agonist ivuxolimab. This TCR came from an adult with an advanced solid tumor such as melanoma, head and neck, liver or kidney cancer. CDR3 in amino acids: CSVGRGWGEQYF. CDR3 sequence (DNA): TGCAGCGTCGGGAGGGGGTGGGGCGAGCAGTACTTC.